This T cell receptor (beta chain) was profiled in a study of T-cell reconstitution after alpha-beta-depleted transplantation in children listed by TCRdb under 2016. Regarding the study in general: Using TCR repertoire profiling, the study followed T-cell immune reconstitution in a quantitative way in children after TCRalphabeta/CD19-depleted allogeneic hematopoietic cell transplantation. Paper-wide results and their limitations: Apparently early alphabetaT-cell count recovery about two months after transplant reportedly relied on only several hundred rapidly expanded clones derived from non-depleted graft cells. Over subsequent months, a decline in hyperexpanded clone frequencies was noted, and after one year, T-cell counts and TCRbeta diversity were mostly ascribed to newly produced T cells. In some patients, high TCRbeta diversity at day 60 was attributed to recipient T cells and intrathymic progenitors that had survived conditioning.

The germline V gene (reference sequence) supplies CDR1 MNHEY and CDR2 SMNVEV. V trim: 5 bases; J trim: 2 bases; unmatched bases: 11. There are 16 amino acids in the CDR3, from cysteine to phenylalanine inclusive. Only the CDR3 DNA stays, 48 bases, in frame from base 1. Concerning this clonotype: This receptor's antigen is unknown. No base qualities exist here, and no much larger clone lies one base off it.

Receptors were amplified or captured by PCR. Sequencing relied on an Illumina HiSeq 2500. Molecular barcoding was employed in the preparation of TCR libraries, with unique molecular identifiers being used to normalize TCRbeta repertoire quantification. TCRdb trimmed public reads at Q25 via fastp, called clones via MiXCR and kept in-frame beta chains. Each entry is one CDR3 protein sequence, shown with its most common DNA and genes. The sample table shows hundreds of thousands of distinct CDR3 sequences, and around 16% are seen once. Together, the top ten hold roughly 40% of the sample. Interpreted using the paper, the treatment or condition label stands for: allogeneic hematopoietic cell transplantation with graft depleted of TCRalphabeta T cells and CD19 B cells. The transplant recipients were children given TCRalphabeta/CD19-depleted allogeneic hematopoietic cell grafts.

The specimen comprised PBMCs, mostly from graft donor cells, sampled 360 days after TCRalphabeta/CD19-depleted stem cell transplant. This TCR was sampled from a male patient between 2 and 9 years old who had a stem cell transplant for acute lymphoblastic leukemia, so the T cells may come from the graft donor. In this chain, TRBV27 is recombined with TRBJ2-7, with TRBD1 identical over 8 junction bases. The CDR3 region has the sequence CASSLSGTGFTYEQYF. The bases read TGTGCCAGCAGTCTCTCCGGGACAGGATTTACCTACGAGCAGTACTTC.